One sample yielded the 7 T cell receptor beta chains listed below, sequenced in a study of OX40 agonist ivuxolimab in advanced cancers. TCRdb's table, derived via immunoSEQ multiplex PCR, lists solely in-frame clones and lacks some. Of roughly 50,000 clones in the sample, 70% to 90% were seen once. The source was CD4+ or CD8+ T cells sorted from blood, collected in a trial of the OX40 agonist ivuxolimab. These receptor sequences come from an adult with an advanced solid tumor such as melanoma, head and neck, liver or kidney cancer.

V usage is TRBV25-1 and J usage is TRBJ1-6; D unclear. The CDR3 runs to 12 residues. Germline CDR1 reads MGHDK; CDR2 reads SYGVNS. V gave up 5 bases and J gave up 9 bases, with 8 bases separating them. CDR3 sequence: CASSFAGSPLHF. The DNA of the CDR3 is TGTGCCAGCAGTTTCGCGGGTTCACCCCTCCACTTT.

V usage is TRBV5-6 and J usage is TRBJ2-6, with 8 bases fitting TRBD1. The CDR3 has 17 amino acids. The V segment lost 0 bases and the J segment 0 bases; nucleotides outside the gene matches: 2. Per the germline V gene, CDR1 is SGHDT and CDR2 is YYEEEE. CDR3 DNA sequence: TGTGCCAGCAGCTTGGGACAGGGGCTCTCTGGGGCCAACGTCCTGACTTTC. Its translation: CASSLGQGLSGANVLTF.

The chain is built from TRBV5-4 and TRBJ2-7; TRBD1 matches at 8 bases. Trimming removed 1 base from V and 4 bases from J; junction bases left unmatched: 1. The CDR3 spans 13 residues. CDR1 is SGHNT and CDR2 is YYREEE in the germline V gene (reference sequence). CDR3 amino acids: CASSLWTGYEQYF. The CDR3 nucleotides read TGTGCCAGCAGCTTGTGGACAGGGTACGAGCAGTACTTC.

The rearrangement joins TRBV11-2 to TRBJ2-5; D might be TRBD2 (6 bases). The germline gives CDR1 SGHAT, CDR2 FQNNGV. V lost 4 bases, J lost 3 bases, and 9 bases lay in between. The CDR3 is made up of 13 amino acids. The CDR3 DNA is TGTGCCAGCAGCTCCCAGCGGGAAGAGACCCAGTACTTC. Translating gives CASSSQREETQYF.

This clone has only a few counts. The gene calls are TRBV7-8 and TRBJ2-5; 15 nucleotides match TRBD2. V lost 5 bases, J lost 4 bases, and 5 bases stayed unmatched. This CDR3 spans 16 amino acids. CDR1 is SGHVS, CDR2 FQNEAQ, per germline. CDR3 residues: CASSIGTSGRRETQYF. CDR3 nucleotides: TGTGCCAGCAGCATCGGGACTAGCGGGAGGAGAGAGACCCAGTACTTC.

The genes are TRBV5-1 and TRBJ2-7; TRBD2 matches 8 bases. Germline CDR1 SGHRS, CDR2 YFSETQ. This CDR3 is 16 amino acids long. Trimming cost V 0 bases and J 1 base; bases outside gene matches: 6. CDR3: CASSLVGPSGSYEQYF. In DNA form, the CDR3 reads TGCGCCAGCAGCTTGGTTGGTCCTAGCGGGTCCTACGAGCAGTACTTC.

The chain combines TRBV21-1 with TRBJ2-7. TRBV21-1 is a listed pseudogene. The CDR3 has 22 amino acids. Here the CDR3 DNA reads TGTGCCAGGGAAAACTCACAGATTTCCTGCTACTTGACGCTGGTGGGGACCTACGAGCAGTACTTC. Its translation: CARENSQISCYLTLVGTYEQYF.